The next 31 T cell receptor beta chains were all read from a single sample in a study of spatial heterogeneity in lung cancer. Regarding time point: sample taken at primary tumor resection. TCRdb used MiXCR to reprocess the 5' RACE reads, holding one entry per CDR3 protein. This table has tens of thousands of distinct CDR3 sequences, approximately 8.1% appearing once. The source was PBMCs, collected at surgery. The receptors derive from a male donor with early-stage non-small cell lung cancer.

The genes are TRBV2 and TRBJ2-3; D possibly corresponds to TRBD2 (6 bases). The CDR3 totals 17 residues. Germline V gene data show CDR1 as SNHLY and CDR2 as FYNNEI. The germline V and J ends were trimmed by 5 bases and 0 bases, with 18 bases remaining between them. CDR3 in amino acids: CASSNPRLGLSTDTQYF. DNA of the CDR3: TGTGCCAGCAGTAACCCTCGACTAGGGCTTAGCACAGATACGCAGTATTTT.

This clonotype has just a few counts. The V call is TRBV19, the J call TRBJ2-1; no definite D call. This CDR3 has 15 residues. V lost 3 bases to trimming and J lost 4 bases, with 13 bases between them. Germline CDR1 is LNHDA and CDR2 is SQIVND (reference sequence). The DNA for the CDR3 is TGTGCCAGTAGTATTAGTGGGAAGATTTACAATGAGCAGTTCTTC. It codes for CASSISGKIYNEQFF.

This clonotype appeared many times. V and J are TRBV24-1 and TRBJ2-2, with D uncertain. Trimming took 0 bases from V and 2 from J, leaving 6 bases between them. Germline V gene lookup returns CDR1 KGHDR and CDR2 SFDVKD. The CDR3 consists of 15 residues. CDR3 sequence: CATSDLRVNTGELFF. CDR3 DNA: TGTGCCACCAGTGATTTGCGGGTTAACACCGGGGAGCTGTTTTTT.

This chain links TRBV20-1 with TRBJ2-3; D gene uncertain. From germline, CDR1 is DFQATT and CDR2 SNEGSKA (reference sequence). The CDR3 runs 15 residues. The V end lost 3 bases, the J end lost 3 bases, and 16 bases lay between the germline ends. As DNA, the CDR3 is TGCAGTGCTAGTTATTTGGTCGGTGTTACAGATACGCAGTATTTT. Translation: CSASYLVGVTDTQYF.

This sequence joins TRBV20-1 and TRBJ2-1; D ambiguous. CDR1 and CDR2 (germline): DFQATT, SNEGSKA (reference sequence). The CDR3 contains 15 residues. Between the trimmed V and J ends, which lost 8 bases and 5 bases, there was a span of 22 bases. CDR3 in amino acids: CSHTSLAHRHNEQFF. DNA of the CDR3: TGCAGTCATACCTCTCTGGCCCATAGACACAATGAGCAGTTCTTC.

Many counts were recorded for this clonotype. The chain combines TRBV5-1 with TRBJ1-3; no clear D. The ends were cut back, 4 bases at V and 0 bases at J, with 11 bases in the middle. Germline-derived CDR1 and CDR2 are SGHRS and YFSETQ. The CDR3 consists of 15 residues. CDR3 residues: CASSPDPSSGNTIYF. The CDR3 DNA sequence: TGCGCCAGCAGCCCCGACCCGAGCTCTGGAAACACCATATATTTT.

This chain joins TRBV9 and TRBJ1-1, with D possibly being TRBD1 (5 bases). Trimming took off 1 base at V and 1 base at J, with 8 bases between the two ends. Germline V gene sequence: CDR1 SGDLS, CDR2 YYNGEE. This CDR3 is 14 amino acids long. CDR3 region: CASSVTTENTEAFF. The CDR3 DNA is TGTGCCAGCAGCGTAACGACAGAGAACACTGAAGCTTTCTTT. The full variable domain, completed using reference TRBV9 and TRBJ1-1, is DSGVTQTPKHLITATGQRVTLRCSPRSGDLSVYWYQQSLDQGLQFLIQYYNGEERAKGNILERFSAQQFPDLHSELNLSSLELGDSALYFCASSVTTENTEAFFGQGTRLTVV.

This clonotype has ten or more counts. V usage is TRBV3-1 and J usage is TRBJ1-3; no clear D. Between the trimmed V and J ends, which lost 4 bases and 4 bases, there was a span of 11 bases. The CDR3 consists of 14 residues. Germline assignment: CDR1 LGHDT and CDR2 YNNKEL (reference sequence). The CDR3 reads CASSPAHEGNTIYF. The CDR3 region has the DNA TGTGCCAGCAGCCCAGCACACGAAGGAAACACCATATATTTT.

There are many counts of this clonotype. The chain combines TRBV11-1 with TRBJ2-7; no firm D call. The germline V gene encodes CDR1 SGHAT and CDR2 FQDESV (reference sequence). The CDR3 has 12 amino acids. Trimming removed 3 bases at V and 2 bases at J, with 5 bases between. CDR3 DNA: TGTGCCAGCAGCTTCCAGACCTACGAGCAGTACTTC. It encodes CASSFQTYEQYF.

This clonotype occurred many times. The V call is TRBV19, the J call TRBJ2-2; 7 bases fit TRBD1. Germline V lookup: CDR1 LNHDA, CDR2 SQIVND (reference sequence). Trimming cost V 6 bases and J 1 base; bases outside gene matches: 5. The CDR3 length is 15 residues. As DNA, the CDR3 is TGTGCCAGTAGGATCACAGGGGTGAACACCGGGGAGCTGTTTTTT. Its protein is CASRITGVNTGELFF.

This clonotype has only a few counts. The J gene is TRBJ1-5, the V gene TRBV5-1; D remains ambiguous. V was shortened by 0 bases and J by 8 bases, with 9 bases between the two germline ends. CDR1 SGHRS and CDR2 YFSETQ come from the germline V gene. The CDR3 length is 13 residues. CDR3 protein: CASSLVPEEPQHF. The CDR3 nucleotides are TGCGCCAGCAGCTTGGTCCCGGAGGAGCCCCAGCATTTT.

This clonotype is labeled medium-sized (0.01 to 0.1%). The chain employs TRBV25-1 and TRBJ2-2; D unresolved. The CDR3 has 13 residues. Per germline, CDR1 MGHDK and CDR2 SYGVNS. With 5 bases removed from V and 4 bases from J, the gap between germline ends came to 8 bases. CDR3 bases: TGTGCCAGCAGTTGGCAGATCACCGGGGAGCTGTTTTTT. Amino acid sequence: CASSWQITGELFF.

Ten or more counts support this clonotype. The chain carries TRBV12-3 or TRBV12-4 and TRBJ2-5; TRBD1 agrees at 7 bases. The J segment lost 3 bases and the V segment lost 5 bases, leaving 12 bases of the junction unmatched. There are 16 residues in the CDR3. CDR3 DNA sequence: TGTGCCAGCAGTCTAACCTCGACAGGGAATGAAGAGACCCAGTACTTC. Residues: CASSLTSTGNEETQYF.

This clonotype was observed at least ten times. The CDR3 coding sequence is TGTGCCAGCAGCTTCGGACAGTACGAGCAGTACTTC. Translation: CASSFGQYEQYF. The rearrangement links TRBV5-6 to TRBJ2-7, with D possibly being TRBD1 (6 bases). Germline values: CDR1 SGHDT, CDR2 YYEEEE. The CDR3 contains 12 residues. V was cut by 2 bases and J by 4 bases, with 7 bases left in between.

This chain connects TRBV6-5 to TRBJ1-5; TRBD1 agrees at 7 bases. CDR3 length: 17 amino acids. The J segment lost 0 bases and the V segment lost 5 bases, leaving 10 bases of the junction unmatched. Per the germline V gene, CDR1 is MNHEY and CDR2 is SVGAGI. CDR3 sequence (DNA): TGTGCCAGCAGTCCCTTCGGGACAGTTAATAGCAATCAGCCCCAGCATTTT. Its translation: CASSPFGTVNSNQPQHF.

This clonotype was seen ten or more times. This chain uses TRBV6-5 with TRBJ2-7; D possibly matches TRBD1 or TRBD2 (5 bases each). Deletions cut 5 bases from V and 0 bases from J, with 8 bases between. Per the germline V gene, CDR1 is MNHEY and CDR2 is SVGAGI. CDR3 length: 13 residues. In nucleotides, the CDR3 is TGTGCCAGCAGTAGGGACGTCTCCTACGAGCAGTACTTC. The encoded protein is CASSRDVSYEQYF.

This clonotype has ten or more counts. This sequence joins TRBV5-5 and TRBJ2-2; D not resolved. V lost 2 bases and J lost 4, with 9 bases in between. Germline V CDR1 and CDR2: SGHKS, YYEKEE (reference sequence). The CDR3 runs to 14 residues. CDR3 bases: TGTGCCAGCAGCTTAGCCGTACTCACCGGGGAGCTGTTTTTT. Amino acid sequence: CASSLAVLTGELFF.

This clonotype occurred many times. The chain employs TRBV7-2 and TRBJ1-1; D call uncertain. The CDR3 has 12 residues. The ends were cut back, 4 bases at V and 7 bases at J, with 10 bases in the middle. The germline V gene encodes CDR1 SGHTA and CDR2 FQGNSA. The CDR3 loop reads CASSSTWGEAFF. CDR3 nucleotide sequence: TGTGCCAGCAGCTCGACCTGGGGTGAAGCTTTCTTT.

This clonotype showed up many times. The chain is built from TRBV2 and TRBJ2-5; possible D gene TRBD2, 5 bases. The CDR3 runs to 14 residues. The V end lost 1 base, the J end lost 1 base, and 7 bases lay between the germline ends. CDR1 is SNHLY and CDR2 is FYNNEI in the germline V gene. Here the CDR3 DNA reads TGTGCCAGCAGTGAAGGAGGGTTCCAAGAGACCCAGTACTTC. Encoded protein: CASSEGGFQETQYF.

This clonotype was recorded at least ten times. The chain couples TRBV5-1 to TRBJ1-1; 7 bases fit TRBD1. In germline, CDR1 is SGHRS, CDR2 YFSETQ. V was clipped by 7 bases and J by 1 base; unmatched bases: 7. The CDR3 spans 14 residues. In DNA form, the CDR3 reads TGCGCCAGCGGTAAGACAGGGCCGAACACTGAAGCTTTCTTT. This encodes CASGKTGPNTEAFF.

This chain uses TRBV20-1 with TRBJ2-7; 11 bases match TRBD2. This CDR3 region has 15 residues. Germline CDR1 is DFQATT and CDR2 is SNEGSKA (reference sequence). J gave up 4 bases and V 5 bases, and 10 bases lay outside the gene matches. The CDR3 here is CSALHLAGGDYEQYF. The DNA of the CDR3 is TGCAGTGCTCTCCACCTAGCGGGAGGTGATTACGAGCAGTACTTC.

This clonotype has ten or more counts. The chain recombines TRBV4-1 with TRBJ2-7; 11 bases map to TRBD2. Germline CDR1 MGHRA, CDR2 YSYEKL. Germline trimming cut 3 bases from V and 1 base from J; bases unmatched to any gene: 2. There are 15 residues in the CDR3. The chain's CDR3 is CASSQGLAASYEQYF. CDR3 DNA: TGCGCCAGCAGCCAGGGACTAGCGGCATCCTACGAGCAGTACTTC.

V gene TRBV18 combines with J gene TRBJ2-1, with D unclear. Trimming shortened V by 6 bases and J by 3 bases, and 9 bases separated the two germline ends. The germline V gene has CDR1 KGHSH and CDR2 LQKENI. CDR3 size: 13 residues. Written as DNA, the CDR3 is TGTGCCAGCTCCCCGGACCTCTACAATGAGCAGTTCTTC. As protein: CASSPDLYNEQFF.

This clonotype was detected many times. This chain's CDR3 is CASSFRGTSEYNEQFF. The CDR3 DNA is TGCGCCAGCAGCTTTCGCGGTACTAGCGAATACAATGAGCAGTTCTTC. J is TRBJ2-1 and V is TRBV5-1, with TRBD2 identical over 7 bases. With V trimmed by 2 bases and J by 4 bases, 9 bases remained unmatched. CDR3 length equals 16 residues. Germline CDR1 and CDR2: SGHRS and YFSETQ. The full variable domain, its missing parts supplied by reference TRBV5-1 and TRBJ2-1, is KAGVTQTPRYLIKTRGQQVTLSCSPISGHRSVSWYQQTPGQGLQFLFEYFSETQRNKGNFPGRFSGRQFSNSRSEMNVSTLELGDSALYLCASSFRGTSEYNEQFFGPGTRLTVL.

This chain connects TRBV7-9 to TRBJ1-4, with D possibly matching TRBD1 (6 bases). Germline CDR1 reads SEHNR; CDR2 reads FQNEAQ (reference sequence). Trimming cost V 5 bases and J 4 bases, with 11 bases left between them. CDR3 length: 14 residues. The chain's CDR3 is CASSRNRDNEKLFF. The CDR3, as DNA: TGTGCCAGCAGCCGGAACAGGGATAATGAAAAACTGTTTTTT.

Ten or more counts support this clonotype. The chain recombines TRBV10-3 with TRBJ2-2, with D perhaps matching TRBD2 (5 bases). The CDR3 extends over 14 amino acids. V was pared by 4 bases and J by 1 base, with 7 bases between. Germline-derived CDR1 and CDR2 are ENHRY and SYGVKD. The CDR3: CAISVGGNTGELFF. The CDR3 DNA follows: TGTGCCATCAGTGTTGGAGGGAACACCGGGGAGCTGTTTTTT.

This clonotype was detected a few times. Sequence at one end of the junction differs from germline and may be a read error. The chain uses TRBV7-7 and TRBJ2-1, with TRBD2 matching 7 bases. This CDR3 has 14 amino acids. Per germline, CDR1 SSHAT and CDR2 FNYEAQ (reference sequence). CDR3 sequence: CASSTLSGRDEQFF. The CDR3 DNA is TGTGCTAGCAGCACCCTTAGCGGGCGAGATGAGCAGTTCTTC.

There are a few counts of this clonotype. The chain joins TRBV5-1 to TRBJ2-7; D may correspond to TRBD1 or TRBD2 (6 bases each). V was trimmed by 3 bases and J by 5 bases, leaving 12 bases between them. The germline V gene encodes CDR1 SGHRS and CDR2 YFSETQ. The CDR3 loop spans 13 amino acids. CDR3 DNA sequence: TGCGCCAGCAGCTCCTCCGGGGGCCACGAGCAGTACTTC. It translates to CASSSSGGHEQYF. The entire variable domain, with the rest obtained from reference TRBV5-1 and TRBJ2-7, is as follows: KAGVTQTPRYLIKTRGQQVTLSCSPISGHRSVSWYQQTPGQGLQFLFEYFSETQRNKGNFPGRFSGRQFSNSRSEMNVSTLELGDSALYLCASSSSGGHEQYFGPGTRLTVT.

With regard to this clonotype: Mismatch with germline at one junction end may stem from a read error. CDR3 DNA sequence: TGTGCCAGCAGCCTAGCGACAGGGACCCCTTTCACTGAAGCTTTCTTT. Encoded protein: CASSLATGTPFTEAFF. The rearrangement links TRBV7-9 to TRBJ1-1, with 7 bases fitting TRBD1. The CDR3 has 16 amino acids. Germline assignment: CDR1 SEHNR and CDR2 FQNEAQ (reference sequence).

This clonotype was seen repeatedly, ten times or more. The CDR3 region has the DNA TGCGCCAGCAGTGTTGACAGGGTCCTAGGAGAGCAGTACTTC. This sequence encodes CASSVDRVLGEQYF. The chain combines TRBV5-1 with TRBJ2-7; 7 nucleotides match TRBD1. CDR1 is SGHRS and CDR2 is YFSETQ in the germline V gene. With 5 bases clipped from V and 7 bases from J, the junction kept 12 bases outside the gene matches. This CDR3 is 14 amino acids long.

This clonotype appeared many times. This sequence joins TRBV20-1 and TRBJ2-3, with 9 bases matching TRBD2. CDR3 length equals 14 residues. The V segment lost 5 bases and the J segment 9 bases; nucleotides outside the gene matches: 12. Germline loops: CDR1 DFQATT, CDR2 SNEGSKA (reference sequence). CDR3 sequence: CSARPPSGNRTQYF. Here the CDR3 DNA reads TGCAGTGCTCGCCCCCCTAGCGGGAACCGCACGCAGTATTTT.